The clone carrying this T cell receptor (beta chain) was seen only a few times. Its antigen remains unidentified. The data originate from a study of vaccination and CD4 T cells after COVID-19. Trimming left V 1 base short and J 8 bases short, with 18 bases between. Germline V gives CDR1 SEHNR, CDR2 FQNEAQ (reference sequence). The CDR3 length is 15 residues. As for treatment: approximately nine-day PBMC culture with coronavirus spike peptide pools or control peptides (ViraFEST assay). Researchers used the Oncomine TCR Beta short-read assay to sequence DNA from cultured CD4+ T cells. From the PCR reads, TCRdb called clonotypes with MiXCR, one entry per CDR3 protein. The profile covers 4,500 or so distinct CDR3 sequences, with less than 25% appearing a single time and roughly 17% taken by the ten largest.

The gene calls are TRBV7-9 and TRBJ2-7; no reliable D call. This receptor was identified in a human donor who had recovered from COVID-19. The material sequenced was CD4+ T cells from blood, cultured in vitro. The CDR3 loop reads CASSLGTDVRAKQYF. The DNA for the CDR3 is TGTGCCAGCAGCTTAGGAACTGACGTTCGGGCCAAGCAGTACTTC.